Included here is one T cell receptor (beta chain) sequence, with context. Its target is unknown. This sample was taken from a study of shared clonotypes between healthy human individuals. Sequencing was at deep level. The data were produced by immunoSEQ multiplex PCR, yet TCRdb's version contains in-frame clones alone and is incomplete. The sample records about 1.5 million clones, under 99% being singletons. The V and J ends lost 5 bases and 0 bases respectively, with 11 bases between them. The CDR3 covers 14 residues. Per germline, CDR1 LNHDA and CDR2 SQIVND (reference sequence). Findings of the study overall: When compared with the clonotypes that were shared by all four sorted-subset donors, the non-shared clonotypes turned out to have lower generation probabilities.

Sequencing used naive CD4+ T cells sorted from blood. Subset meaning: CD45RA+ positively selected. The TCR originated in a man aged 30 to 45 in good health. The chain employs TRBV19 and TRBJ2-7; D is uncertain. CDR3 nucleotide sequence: TGTGCCAGTAGTGGGGTCCTACTCTCCTACGAGCAGTACTTC. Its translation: CASSGVLLSYEQYF.